This note documents a single TCR beta chain sequence. The antigen it recognizes is unknown. Base qualities are not at hand, and no much larger clone is one base apart. Collaborating institutions collected whole blood in K2EDTA tubes following their own protocols. For TCRbeta analysis, collaborator samples were shipped as frozen whole blood, as isolated PBMCs, or as DNA extracted from either sample type. V loses 0 bases, J loses 3 bases, and the germline ends lie 19 bases apart. There are 17 amino acids in the CDR3, from cysteine to phenylalanine inclusive. Here the CDR3 DNA is all that survives: 51 bases in frame from base 1. From the germline V gene, CDR1 is SGHRS and CDR2 is YFSETQ. The data were taken from a study of blood T cell repertoires in COVID-19 (dated by TCRdb to 2018 to 2021). Study-level background: Collaborator samples came from the United States, Italy and Spain and covered acute and convalescent phases of COVID-19. The material from the prospective study consisted of cDNA or gDNA derived from T cells, B-cell-depleted T cells, or PBMCs. Subjects who had been exposed to COVID-19, were actively infected with it, or had recovered from it provided the deeply sampled blood TCRbeta repertoires that made up the dataset. The repertoires were made available in a free public database intended to serve as a resource for research on the immune response to SARS-CoV-2. The samples were drawn from the first 160 participants of the ongoing ImmuneRACE study and from roughly 1,300 subjects provided by 6 global collaborators. A de-identified subject ID, COVID-19 status, age in years and sex were almost always included in the sample metadata. HLA class I and class II types, where available, came from metadata supplied by the sample provider rather than from assay-based typing.

TCRbeta CDR3 regions were amplified from genomic DNA using the immunoSEQ Assay, a bias-controlled multiplex PCR. The study's own analysis went as follows. Within the assay, amplification of reference gene primers was used to estimate how many nucleated cells each sample contained. To quantify the absolute abundance of each unique TCRbeta CDR3 rearrangement, sequence reads were collapsed and filtered. Productive Simpson clonality was computed per sample as the square root of Simpson's diversity index over productive rearrangements. TCRdb mirrors the immuneACCESS table, restricted to in-frame sequences. Some clones are absent from its copies; in checked studies, under half trace to an unresolved V gene, and the reason for the others is unknown. Clone size and V and J calls were adopted from that table, with D and trimming inferred from the DNA. The sample contains some 150,000 clones, 80% to 90% of them found a single time. Approximately 9.4% of the sample is held by the ten biggest clonotypes.

Overall study outcomes, separate from this receptor: How much clinical and demographic metadata was included differed by source and by participant, and the metadata was provided uncurated.

The rearrangement joined TRBV5-1 to TRBJ2-7; a weak D assignment points to TRBD2 (6 bases agree). The receptor comes from a woman between 50 and 59 years old with acute or convalescent COVID-19. What was sequenced was peripheral blood. This receptor carries the CDR3 CASSLDSGDRRLYEQYF. The DNA reads TGCGCCAGCAGCTTGGATTCGGGGGATCGTCGGCTCTACGAGCAGTACTTC.